This record looks at one T cell receptor (beta chain) sequence and its context. In the original processing: It was from reference gene primer amplification that nucleated cell counts were estimated. Sequencing was performed with immunoSEQ multiplex PCR; in TCRdb, only in-frame clones are kept and a portion is missing. V and J calls and clone size are copied from that table; D and trimming were computed from the DNA. The sample has about 200,000 clones, about 88% seen once; the top ten hold roughly 19%. These data belong to a study of blood T cell repertoires in COVID-19. Overall study: Donors in the United States, Italy and Spain gave samples during acute or convalescent COVID-19. T cells, B-cell-depleted T cells, or PBMCs provided the cDNA or gDNA that served as material.

Material for sequencing was peripheral blood. The receptor comes from a man in his forties or fifties with COVID-19, enrolled during active disease.

The CDR3 DNA follows: TGCGCCAGCAGCGCGGAGACAGGGAGTAATCAGCCCCAGCATTTT. Protein product: CASSAETGSNQPQHF. The V and J genes are TRBV5-1 and TRBJ1-5, with 7 bases fitting TRBD1. This CDR3 comprises 15 residues. V gave up 4 bases and J gave up 4 bases; unmatched junction bases: 8. Germline V gene sequence: CDR1 SGHRS, CDR2 YFSETQ.